This T cell receptor (beta chain) was captured in a study of CD8 T cells in Susac syndrome. CD8+ and CD4+ T cells from blood underwent TCR beta sequencing. Negative isolation was used for CD8+ and CD4+ T cells, and FACS enrichment was applied to TEMRA cells. J lost 10 bases, V lost 5 bases, and 7 bases had no gene match. Germline assignment: CDR1 MNHEY and CDR2 SVGEGT. CDR3 size: 14 residues. Random hexamers served to reverse transcribe about 0.45 to 1 ug RNA. Across 54 Vbeta and 13 Jbeta, TCR beta CDR3 was amplified with immunoSEQ multiplex PCR. TCRdb independently ran MiXCR on the immunoSEQ multiplex PCR reads; one entry per CDR3 protein. The top ten clones hold approximately 0.065% of a sample with roughly 330,000 distinct CDR3 sequences, about 91% of them seen once. This clonotype was counted once.

The sequenced sample was CD4+ T cells from PBMCs. The chain couples TRBV6-2 or TRBV6-3 to TRBJ2-1; 11 bases agree with TRBD2. This sequence originates from a human donor with multiple sclerosis. The CDR3 region has the DNA TGTGCCAGCAGTCATAGCGGGAGGGCGGGCGAGCAGTTCTTC. Encoded protein: CASSHSGRAGEQFF.